The subject of this entry is one T cell receptor beta chain. Its matching antigen is unknown. The data were taken from a study of radiation and T cells in renal cell carcinoma. Study-level background: Nephrectomy followed 15 Gy stereotactic body radiation by 4 weeks.

Time point noted: blood 2 weeks post-SBRT. Described treatment: 15 Gy SBRT to primary tumor, nephrectomy 4 weeks later. Serial blood draws occurred at baseline and 2 and 4 weeks post-SBRT. The tumor was a clear cell renal cell carcinoma. TCRdb's copy holds only in-frame clones and misses some; the assay was immunoSEQ multiplex PCR. The sample shows tens of thousands of clones, more than 80% of them seen only once. Germline V gene data show CDR1 as SGDLS and CDR2 as YYNGEE. V was clipped by 4 bases and J by 6 bases, with 17 bases between them. This CDR3 comprises 15 residues. Study-wide results and limits: From baseline, blood top tumor clonotypes peaked at 2 weeks post-radiation.

The V call is TRBV9, the J call TRBJ2-1; D unclear. Sequenced material: blood, taken from a patient whose treatment included radiotherapy and nephrectomy. The source is a woman between 65 and 79 years old with renal cell carcinoma. CDR3 bases: TGTGCCAGCAGCCCCTTGTCTCAGGCAGGCAATGAGCAGTTCTTC. Its translation: CASSPLSQAGNEQFF.